The rows below give T cell receptor beta chains drawn from one sample of a study of OX40 agonist ivuxolimab in advanced cancers. Repertoires were generated with immunoSEQ multiplex PCR, while TCRdb's copy carries only in-frame clones and drops some. The sample lists 65,000 to 95,000 clones, less than 85% occurring once. The sequencing here drew on CD4+ or CD8+ T cells sorted from blood, taken in a trial of the OX40 agonist ivuxolimab. The receptors stem from an adult with an advanced solid tumor such as melanoma, head and neck, liver or kidney cancer. The CDR3 runs from the conserved cysteine through the conserved F or W. The D gene is left open where the match is weak. Only some rows state a clone size, as once, few, many or a class for expanded clones.

v_gene: TRBV30; d_gene: NA; abundance: NA; j_gene: TRBJ1-1; CDR3nt: TGTGCCTGGAGCGCCTTTGACAAGGCCTTGATCCTCGCTGAAGCTTTCTTT; CDR3aa: CAWSAFDKALILAEAFF
v_gene: TRBV5-1; d_gene: NA; abundance: NA; j_gene: TRBJ1-1; CDR3nt: TGCGCCAGCAGCTTTTCAGGGGCGGCGAACACTGAAGCTTTCTTT; CDR3aa: CASSFSGAANTEAFF
v_gene: TRBV6-1; d_gene: NA; abundance: NA; j_gene: TRBJ1-2; CDR3nt: TGTGCCAGCAGTAGAGGTGTCGGGCAGACCTATGGCTACACCTTC; CDR3aa: CASSRGVGQTYGYTF
v_gene: TRBV28; d_gene: TRBD1; abundance: NA; j_gene: TRBJ1-2; CDR3nt: TGTGCCAGCAGTTCTGGGGACAGGGGACGACGGGGCTACACCTTC; CDR3aa: CASSSGDRGRRGYTF
v_gene: TRBV5-6; d_gene: NA; abundance: few; j_gene: TRBJ1-4; CDR3nt: TGTGCCAGCAGCTTAGTGACGCGAACTAAGGAAAAACTGTTTTTT; CDR3aa: CASSLVTRTKEKLFF
v_gene: TRBV7-2; d_gene: TRBD2; abundance: NA; j_gene: TRBJ2-1; CDR3nt: TGTGCCAGCAGCCTCTTAGCGGGAGTGGGGAATGAGCAGTTCTTC; CDR3aa: CASSLLAGVGNEQFF
v_gene: TRBV4-3; d_gene: NA; abundance: NA; j_gene: TRBJ1-1; CDR3nt: TGCGCCAGCAGCCAAGGACGGAAGAACACTGAAGCTTTCTTT; CDR3aa: CASSQGRKNTEAFF
v_gene: TRBV6-5; d_gene: NA; abundance: once; j_gene: TRBJ1-1; CDR3nt: TGTGCCAGCTCGGGGAGGAACACTGAAGCTTTCTTT; CDR3aa: CASSGRNTEAFF
v_gene: TRBV7-3; d_gene: NA; abundance: NA; j_gene: TRBJ2-3; CDR3nt: TGTGCCAGCAGCTCACAGGGACGCACAGATACGCAGTATTTT; CDR3aa: CASSSQGRTDTQYF
v_gene: TRBV10-1; d_gene: NA; abundance: NA; j_gene: TRBJ2-1; CDR3nt: TGCGCCAGCAGTGAGTCGGGGTTTCCGGGACAAACGGTTTGTTTCCCCCCTAAAAACAATGAGCAGTTCTTC; CDR3aa: CASSESGFPGQTVCFPPKNNEQFF
v_gene: TRBV29-1; d_gene: TRBD2; abundance: NA; j_gene: TRBJ2-1; CDR3nt: TGCAGCGTTTACAGCGGGACCAACTACAATGAGCAGTTCTTC; CDR3aa: CSVYSGTNYNEQFF
v_gene: TRBV30; d_gene: NA; abundance: NA; j_gene: TRBJ2-2; CDR3nt: TGTGCCTGGAGTCTAGAACTCACCGGGGAGCTGTTTTTT; CDR3aa: CAWSLELTGELFF
v_gene: TRBV28; d_gene: TRBD2; abundance: NA; j_gene: TRBJ2-2; CDR3nt: TGTGCCTTGACTAGCCCGAACACCGGGGAGCTGTTTTTT; CDR3aa: CALTSPNTGELFF
v_gene: TRBV7-3; d_gene: NA; abundance: NA; j_gene: TRBJ2-1; CDR3nt: TGTGCCAGCAGCTCGCACCCACGGGGGGAGCAGTTCTTC; CDR3aa: CASSSHPRGEQFF
v_gene: TRBV7-6; d_gene: NA; abundance: NA; j_gene: TRBJ2-2; CDR3nt: TGTGCCAGCAGCTTAGGCCGGGACTCCCTATTTGTCACCGGGGAGCTGTTTTTT; CDR3aa: CASSLGRDSLFVTGELFF
v_gene: TRBV18; d_gene: NA; abundance: NA; j_gene: TRBJ2-7; CDR3nt: TGTGCCAGCTCACCACCGGGTTGGGCCGAGCAGTACTTC; CDR3aa: CASSPPGWAEQYF
v_gene: TRBV19; d_gene: NA; abundance: NA; j_gene: TRBJ2-4; CDR3nt: TGTGCCAGTGGTGAAAGTTTAGCCAAAAACATTCAGTACTTC; CDR3aa: CASGESLAKNIQYF
v_gene: TRBV7-3; d_gene: TRBD1; abundance: NA; j_gene: TRBJ2-2; CDR3nt: TGTGCCAGCAGCTTAGGGACAGGGGTCGGGGAGCTGTTTTTT; CDR3aa: CASSLGTGVGELFF
v_gene: TRBV5-6; d_gene: TRBD1; abundance: once; j_gene: TRBJ2-7; CDR3nt: TGTGCCAGCAGCTTGAAGACAGGGGTTACGTACTTC; CDR3aa: CASSLKTGVTYF
v_gene: TRBV2; d_gene: TRBD2; abundance: NA; j_gene: TRBJ2-5; CDR3nt: TGTGCCAGCTCAGGACGGGGGGGACAAGAGACCCAGTACTTC; CDR3aa: CASSGRGGQETQYF
v_gene: TRBV18; d_gene: NA; abundance: NA; j_gene: TRBJ1-3; CDR3nt: TGTGCCAGCTCACGTGATTTTGGAGACACCATATATTTT; CDR3aa: CASSRDFGDTIYF
v_gene: TRBV2; d_gene: NA; abundance: few; j_gene: TRBJ1-2; CDR3nt: TGTGCCAGCAGTCCAGATACACCCTTCTATGGCTACACCTTC; CDR3aa: CASSPDTPFYGYTF
v_gene: TRBV11-2; d_gene: NA; abundance: NA; j_gene: TRBJ2-6; CDR3nt: TGTGCCAGCAGCTTAATTTTTGGGCGGAGCTCTGGGGCCAACGTCCTGACTTTC; CDR3aa: CASSLIFGRSSGANVLTF
v_gene: TRBV2; d_gene: NA; abundance: few; j_gene: TRBJ1-3; CDR3nt: TGTGCCAGCAGTGAGGCCTTCCTTAACACCATATATTTT; CDR3aa: CASSEAFLNTIYF
v_gene: TRBV7-2; d_gene: TRBD2; abundance: NA; j_gene: TRBJ2-1; CDR3nt: TGTGCCAGCAGCCTAACCCGACTAGCGGGACTCAATGAGCAGTTCTTC; CDR3aa: CASSLTRLAGLNEQFF
v_gene: TRBV6-1; d_gene: NA; abundance: NA; j_gene: TRBJ2-5; CDR3nt: TGTGCCAGCAGTGAATGGTCGAGGACCCAGTACTTC; CDR3aa: CASSEWSRTQYF
v_gene: TRBV7-9; d_gene: NA; abundance: NA; j_gene: TRBJ1-6; CDR3nt: TGTGCCAGCAGCTCCATACAGGGAAGCTCCTATAATTCACCCCTCCACTTT; CDR3aa: CASSSIQGSSYNSPLHF